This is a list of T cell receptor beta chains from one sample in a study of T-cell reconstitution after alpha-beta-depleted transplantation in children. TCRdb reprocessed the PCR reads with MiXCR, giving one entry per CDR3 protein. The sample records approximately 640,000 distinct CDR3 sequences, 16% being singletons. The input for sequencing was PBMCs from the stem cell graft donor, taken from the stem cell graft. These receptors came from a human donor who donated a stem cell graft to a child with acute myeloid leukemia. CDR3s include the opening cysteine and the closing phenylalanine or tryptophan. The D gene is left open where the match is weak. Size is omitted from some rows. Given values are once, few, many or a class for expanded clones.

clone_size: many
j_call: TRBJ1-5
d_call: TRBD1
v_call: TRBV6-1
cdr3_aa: CASSGGTAQPQHF
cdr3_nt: TGTGCCAGCAGTGGCGGGACAGCTCAGCCCCAGCATTTT

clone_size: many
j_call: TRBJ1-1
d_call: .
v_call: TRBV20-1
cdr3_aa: CSAKTGYDTEAFF
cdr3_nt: TGCAGTGCCAAAACAGGTTACGACACTGAAGCTTTCTTT

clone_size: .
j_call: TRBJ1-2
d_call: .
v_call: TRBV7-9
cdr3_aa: CASSSGTDVDGYTF
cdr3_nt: TGTGCCAGCAGCTCAGGGACCGACGTTGATGGCTACACCTTC

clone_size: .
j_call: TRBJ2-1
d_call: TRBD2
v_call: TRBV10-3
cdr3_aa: CAISGGVAGGYNEQFF
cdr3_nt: TGTGCCATCAGTGGGGGCGTAGCGGGGGGCTACAATGAGCAGTTCTTC

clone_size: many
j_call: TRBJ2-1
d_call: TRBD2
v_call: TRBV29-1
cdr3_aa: CSTLAGASYNEQFF
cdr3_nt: TGCAGCACCCTAGCGGGGGCCTCCTACAATGAGCAGTTCTTC

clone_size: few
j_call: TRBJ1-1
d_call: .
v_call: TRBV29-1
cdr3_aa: CSVLGTSYTEAFF
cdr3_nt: TGCAGCGTTTTAGGGACTTCCTACACTGAAGCTTTCTTT

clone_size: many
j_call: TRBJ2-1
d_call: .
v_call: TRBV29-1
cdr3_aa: CSVDEKGNNEQFF
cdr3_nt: TGCAGCGTTGACGAAAAGGGAAACAATGAGCAGTTCTTC

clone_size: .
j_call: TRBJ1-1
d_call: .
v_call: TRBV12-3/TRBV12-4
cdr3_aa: CASTDTEAFF
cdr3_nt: TGTGCCAGCACCGACACTGAAGCTTTCTTT

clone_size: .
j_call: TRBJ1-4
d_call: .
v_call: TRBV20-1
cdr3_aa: CSASRPGESNEKLFF
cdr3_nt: TGCAGTGCTAGCCGTCCAGGGGAATCTAATGAAAAACTGTTTTTT

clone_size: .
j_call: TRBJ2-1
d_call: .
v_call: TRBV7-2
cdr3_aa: CASSPEGGYNEQFF
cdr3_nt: TGTGCCAGCAGCCCGGAGGGCGGGTACAATGAGCAGTTCTTC

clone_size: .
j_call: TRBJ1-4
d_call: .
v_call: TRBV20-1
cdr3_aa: CSARDRRKLFF
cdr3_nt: TGCAGTGCTAGAGATCGGAGAAAACTGTTTTTT

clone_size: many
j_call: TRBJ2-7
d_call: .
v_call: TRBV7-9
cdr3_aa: CASSLTGRYEQYF
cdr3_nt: TGTGCCAGCAGCTTAACAGGCCGCTACGAGCAGTACTTC

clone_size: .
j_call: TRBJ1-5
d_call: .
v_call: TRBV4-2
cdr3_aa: CASSSRPGAGNQPQHF
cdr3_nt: TGTGCCAGCAGCTCCCGACCCGGCGCCGGCAATCAGCCCCAGCATTTT

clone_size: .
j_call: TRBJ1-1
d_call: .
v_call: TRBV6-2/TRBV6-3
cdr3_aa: CASSYSSGSNTEAFF
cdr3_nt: TGTGCCAGCAGTTACTCGTCAGGGAGCAACACTGAAGCTTTCTTT

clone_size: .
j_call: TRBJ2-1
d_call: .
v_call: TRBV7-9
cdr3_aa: CASSFTSTEQFF
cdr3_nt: TGTGCCAGCAGCTTTACTAGCACTGAGCAGTTCTTC

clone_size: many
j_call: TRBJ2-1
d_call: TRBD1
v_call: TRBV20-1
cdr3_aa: CSARDPDREDNEQFF
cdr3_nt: TGCAGTGCTAGAGATCCGGACAGGGAGGACAATGAGCAGTTCTTC

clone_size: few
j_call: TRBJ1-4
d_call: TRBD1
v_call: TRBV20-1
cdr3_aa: CSANTGGGEKLFF
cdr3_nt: TGCAGTGCTAATACAGGGGGGGGTGAAAAACTGTTTTTT

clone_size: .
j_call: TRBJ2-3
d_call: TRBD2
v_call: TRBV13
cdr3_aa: CASSPWTSGGYTQYF
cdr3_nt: TGTGCCAGCAGCCCATGGACTAGCGGGGGTTATACGCAGTATTTT

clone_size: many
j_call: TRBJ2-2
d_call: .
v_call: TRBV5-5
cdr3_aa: CASSLEGRGRTGELFF
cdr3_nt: TGTGCCAGCAGCTTGGAGGGCAGGGGGAGGACCGGGGAGCTGTTTTTT

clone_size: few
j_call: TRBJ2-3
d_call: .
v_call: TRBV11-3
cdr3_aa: CASSLVPGFVDTQYF
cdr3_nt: TGTGCCAGCAGCTTAGTCCCCGGGTTCGTGGATACGCAGTATTTT

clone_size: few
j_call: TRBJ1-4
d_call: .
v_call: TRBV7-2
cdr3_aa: CASSARGWRDEKLFF
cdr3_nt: TGTGCCAGCAGCGCTAGGGGATGGCGTGATGAAAAACTGTTTTTT

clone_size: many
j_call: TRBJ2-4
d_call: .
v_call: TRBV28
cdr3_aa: CASSLGRKNIQYF
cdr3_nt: TGTGCCAGCAGTTTAGGCAGAAAAAACATTCAGTACTTC

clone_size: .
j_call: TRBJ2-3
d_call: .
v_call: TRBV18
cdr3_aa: CASSRRGTGDTDTQYF
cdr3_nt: TGTGCCAGCTCACGCCGTGGGACCGGGGACACAGATACGCAGTATTTT

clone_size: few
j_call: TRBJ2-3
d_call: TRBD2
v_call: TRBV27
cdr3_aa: CASSLWGLRTDTQYF
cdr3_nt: TGTGCCAGCAGTTTATGGGGACTACGCACAGATACGCAGTATTTT

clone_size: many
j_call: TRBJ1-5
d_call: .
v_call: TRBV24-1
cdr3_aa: CATSDGPGIQPQHF
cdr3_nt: TGTGCCACCAGTGATGGACCGGGCATCCAGCCCCAGCATTTT

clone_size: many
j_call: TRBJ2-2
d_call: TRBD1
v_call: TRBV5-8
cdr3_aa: CASSSGQPNTGELFF
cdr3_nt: TGTGCCAGCAGCTCGGGACAGCCTAACACCGGGGAGCTGTTTTTT

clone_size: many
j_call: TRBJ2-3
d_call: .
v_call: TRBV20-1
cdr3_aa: CSASTSDTQYF
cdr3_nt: TGCAGTGCTAGCACGTCAGATACGCAGTATTTT

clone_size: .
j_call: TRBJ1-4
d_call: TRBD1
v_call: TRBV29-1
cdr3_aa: CSFVMPGQGREKLFF
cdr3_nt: TGCAGCTTCGTTATGCCGGGACAGGGCCGTGAAAAACTGTTTTTT

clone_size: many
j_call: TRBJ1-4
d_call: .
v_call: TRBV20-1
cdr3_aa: CSAAGTREKLFF
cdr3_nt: TGCAGTGCCGCCGGGACTAGAGAAAAACTGTTTTTT

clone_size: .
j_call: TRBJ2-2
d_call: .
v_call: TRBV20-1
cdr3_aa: CSVRRQNTGELFF
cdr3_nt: TGCAGTGTCCGTAGGCAGAACACCGGGGAGCTGTTTTTT

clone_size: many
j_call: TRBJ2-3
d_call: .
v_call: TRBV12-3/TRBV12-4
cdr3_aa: CASSLGQRTDTQYF
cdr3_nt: TGTGCCAGCAGTTTGGGACAACGCACAGATACGCAGTATTTT

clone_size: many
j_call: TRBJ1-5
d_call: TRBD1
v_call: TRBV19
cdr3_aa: CASSPGTDNQPQHF
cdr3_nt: TGTGCCAGTAGTCCCGGGACAGATAATCAGCCCCAGCATTTT

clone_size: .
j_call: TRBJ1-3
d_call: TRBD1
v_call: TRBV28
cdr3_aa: CASTGTGGPQSSGNTIYF
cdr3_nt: TGTGCCAGCACCGGGACAGGCGGCCCCCAAAGCTCTGGAAACACCATATATTTT

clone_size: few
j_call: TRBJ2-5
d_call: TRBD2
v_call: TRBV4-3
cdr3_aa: CASSQGSSGQETQYF
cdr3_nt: TGCGCCAGCAGCCAAGGGTCTAGCGGGCAAGAGACCCAGTACTTC

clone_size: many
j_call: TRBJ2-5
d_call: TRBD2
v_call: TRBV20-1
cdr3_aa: CSARLHSGGTKETQYF
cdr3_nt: TGCAGTGCTAGACTTCATAGCGGGGGGACCAAAGAGACCCAGTACTTC

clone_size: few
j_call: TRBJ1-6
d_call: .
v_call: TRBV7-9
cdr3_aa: CASSRSAVYSPLHF
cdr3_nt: TGTGCCAGCAGCCGCTCCGCGGTCTATTCACCCCTCCACTTT

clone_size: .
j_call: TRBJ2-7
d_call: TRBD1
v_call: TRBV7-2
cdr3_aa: CASSNLRDRNYEQYF
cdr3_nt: TGTGCCAGCAGCAATCTCCGGGACAGGAACTACGAGCAGTACTTC